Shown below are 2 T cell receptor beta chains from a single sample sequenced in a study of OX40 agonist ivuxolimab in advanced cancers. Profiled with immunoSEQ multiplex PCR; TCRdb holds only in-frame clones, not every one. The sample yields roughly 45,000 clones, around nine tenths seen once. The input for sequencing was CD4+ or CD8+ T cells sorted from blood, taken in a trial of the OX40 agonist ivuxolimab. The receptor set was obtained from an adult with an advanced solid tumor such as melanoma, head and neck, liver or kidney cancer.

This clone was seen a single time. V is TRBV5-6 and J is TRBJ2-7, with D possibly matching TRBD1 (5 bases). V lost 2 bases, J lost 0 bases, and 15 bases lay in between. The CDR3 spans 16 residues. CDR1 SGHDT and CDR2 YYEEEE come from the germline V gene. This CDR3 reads CASSFMGHGSSYEQYF. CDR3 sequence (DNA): TGTGCCAGCAGCTTTATGGGGCATGGCAGCTCCTACGAGCAGTACTTC.

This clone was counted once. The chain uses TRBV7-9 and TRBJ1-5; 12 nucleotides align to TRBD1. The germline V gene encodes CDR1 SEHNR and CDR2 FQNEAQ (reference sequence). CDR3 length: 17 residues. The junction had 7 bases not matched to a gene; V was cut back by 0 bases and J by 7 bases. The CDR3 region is CASSLAGTGGAGQPQHF. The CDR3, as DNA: TGTGCCAGCAGCTTAGCCGGGACAGGGGGCGCGGGGCAGCCCCAGCATTTT.